The entry that follows covers one T cell receptor beta chain sequence. The clone's antigen remains unknown. No base-level quality is on record; no much larger clone is a single base apart. This sample was taken from a study of cytomegalovirus exposure and HLA in healthy donors (dated by TCRdb to about 2017). Describing the broader study: The 650 to 750 repertoires of the first cohort and the 95 to 150 validation repertoires were produced on the same platform, according to a later analysis. The aim of the study was to test whether cataloging public T cell receptors could identify signatures of past pathogen exposure. Besides the first cohort of 500 to 700 subjects, a separate validation cohort made up of over a hundred different subjects was used. To predict cytomegalovirus infection status, the study combined high-throughput TCR immunosequencing, statistical association of individual TCRs with disease status, and machine learning. The paper as a whole reports these results and caveats: The validation cohort had no HLA typing available for a later analysis, so co-occurrence within that cohort was assessed over all 120 or so repertoires. Subsequent analysis determined that TCRs grouped into clusters in the first cohort also showed a tendency toward co-occurrence across the 120 validation repertoires, and approximately 94% of cluster scores exceeded 0. Across donors, most TCR sequences were observed very rarely, whereas some public TCRs were present in many individuals. The authors suggested that the approach could potentially be extended to other disease states and immunological phenotypes. In both the original and validation cohorts, the classifier was reported to diagnose cytomegalovirus status with high specificity and sensitivity. A few of the identified cytomegalovirus-associated TCR beta chains were confirmed in vitro to be specific for cytomegalovirus antigens. The study gave a list of 150 to 200 TCR beta chains associated with cytomegalovirus.

The library relied on the immunoSEQ multiplex PCR assay. As for the original processing: A statistical classification framework was developed to diagnose cytomegalovirus status using the catalog of TCR beta chain sequences. In TCRdb, the immuneACCESS table is reduced to in-frame sequences with V and J assigned. These tables do not hold every clone; where another copy was compared, an unresolved V gene accounts for under half, and the others remain unexplained. The V and J calls and the clone size are those of that table, but D and trimming were determined from the DNA. The sample table shows a few hundred thousand clones, and roughly 84% are seen once. More than 10% of the sample is held by the ten biggest clonotypes. Donors formed part of the validation cohort, which comprised fewer than 150 subjects and was distinct from the first cohort of several hundred subjects. Its CDR3 holds 16 amino acids, cysteine through phenylalanine. Only the CDR3 DNA is retained, 48 bases long and in frame from the first base. The germline V gene (reference sequence) sets CDR1 to SGHKS and CDR2 to YYEKEE. V and J are trimmed by 2 bases and 2 bases, and the gene matches miss 5 bases of the junction.

Sequencing was done on a sample of PBMCs. The TCR originated in a man younger than 35 in good health and CMV-seropositive. The sequence is built from TRBV5-5 and TRBJ2-2, and 8 junction bases match TRBD1. CDR3 loop: CASSFYPGGNTGELFF. The bases are TGTGCCAGCAGCTTTTATCCAGGGGGCAACACCGGGGAGCTGTTTTTT.